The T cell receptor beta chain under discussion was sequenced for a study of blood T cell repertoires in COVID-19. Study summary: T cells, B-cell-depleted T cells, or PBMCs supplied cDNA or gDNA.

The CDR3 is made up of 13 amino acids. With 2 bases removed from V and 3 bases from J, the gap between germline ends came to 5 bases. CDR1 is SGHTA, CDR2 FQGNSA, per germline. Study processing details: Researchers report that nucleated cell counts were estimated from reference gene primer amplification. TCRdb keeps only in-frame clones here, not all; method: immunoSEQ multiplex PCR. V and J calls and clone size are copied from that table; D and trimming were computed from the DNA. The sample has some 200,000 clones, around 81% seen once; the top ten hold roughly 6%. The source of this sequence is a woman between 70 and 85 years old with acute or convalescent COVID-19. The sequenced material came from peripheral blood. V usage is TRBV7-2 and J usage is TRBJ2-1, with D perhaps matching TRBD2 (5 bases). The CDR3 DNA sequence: TGTGCCAGCAGCTTAAGCGGCTACAATGAGCAGTTCTTC. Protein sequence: CASSLSGYNEQFF.